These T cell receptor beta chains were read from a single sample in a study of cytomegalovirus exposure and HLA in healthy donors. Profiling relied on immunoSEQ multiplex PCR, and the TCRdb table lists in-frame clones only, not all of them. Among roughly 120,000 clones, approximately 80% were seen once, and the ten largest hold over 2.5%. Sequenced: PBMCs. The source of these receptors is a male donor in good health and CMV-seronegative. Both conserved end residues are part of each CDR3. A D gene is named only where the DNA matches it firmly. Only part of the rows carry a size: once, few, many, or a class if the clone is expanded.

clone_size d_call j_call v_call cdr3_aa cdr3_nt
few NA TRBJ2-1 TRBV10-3 CAIGAAPGNEQFF TGTGCCATCGGGGCGGCACCAGGGAATGAGCAGTTCTTC
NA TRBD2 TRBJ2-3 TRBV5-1 CASSLAGLAGTDTQYF TGCGCCAGCAGCCTCGCCGGACTAGCGGGAACAGATACGCAGTATTTT
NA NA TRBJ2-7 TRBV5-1 CASSRRSQIYEQYF TGCGCCAGCAGCCGAAGATCACAGATCTACGAGCAGTACTTC
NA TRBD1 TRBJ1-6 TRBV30 CAWSPAGTVDSPLHF TGTGCCTGGAGTCCCGCTGGGACAGTAGATTCACCCCTCCACTTT
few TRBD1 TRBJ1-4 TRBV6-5 CASSIPQGELFF TGTGCCAGCAGTATACCACAGGGGGAACTGTTTTTT
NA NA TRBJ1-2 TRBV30 CAWSTGFSYGYTF TGTGCCTGGAGTACAGGGTTTAGCTATGGCTACACCTTC
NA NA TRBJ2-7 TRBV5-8 CASSLYRTSSYEQYF TGTGCCAGCAGCTTATACAGGACCAGCTCCTACGAGCAGTACTTC
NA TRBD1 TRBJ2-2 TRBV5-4 CASRRTDRTGELFF TGTGCCAGCAGGCGGACGGACAGGACCGGGGAGCTGTTTTTT
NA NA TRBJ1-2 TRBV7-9 CASSPPGAGYGYTF TGTGCCAGCAGCCCCCCCGGTGCCGGCTATGGCTACACCTTC
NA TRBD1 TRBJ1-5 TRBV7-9 CSSSSGQGAGQPQHF TGTTCCAGCAGCTCGGGACAGGGGGCAGGGCAGCCCCAGCATTTT
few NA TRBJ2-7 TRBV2 CASSGRGQYF TGTGCCAGCAGTGGTCGGGGGCAGTACTTC
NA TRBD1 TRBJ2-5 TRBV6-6 CASSSDRVRLQETQYF TGTGCCAGCAGCTCGGACAGGGTTCGATTGCAAGAGACCCAGTACTTC
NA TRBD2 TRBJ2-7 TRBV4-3 CASSQTSGQPYEQYF TGCGCCAGCAGCCAAACTAGCGGACAACCCTACGAGCAGTACTTC
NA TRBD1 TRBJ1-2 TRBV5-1 CASSSDRANYGYTF TGCGCCAGCAGCTCGGACAGGGCCAACTATGGCTACACCTTC
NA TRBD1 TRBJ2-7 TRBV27 CASSLDRARSYEQYF TGTGCCAGCAGCTTGGACAGGGCCCGCTCCTACGAGCAGTACTTC
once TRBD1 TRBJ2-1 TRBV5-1 CASSLWGDGTGDVNEQFF TGCGCCAGCAGCTTGTGGGGGGACGGGACAGGGGATGTTAATGAGCAGTTCTTC